This T cell receptor (beta chain) was obtained from a study of cytomegalovirus exposure and HLA in healthy donors. Study-level points and caveats: Analysis performed later found more than 15,000 TCR beta sequences associated with HLA alleles at 0.05 false discovery rate. Overall, about 160 TCR beta chains were annotated as cytomegalovirus-associated.

It was with 60 Vbeta and 13 Jbeta primers that the PCR ran. TCRdb keeps only in-frame clones here, not all; method: immunoSEQ multiplex PCR. In the table there are about 140,000 clones, 66% of which are singletons. Concerning this clone itself: What it binds is unknown.

Each donor was healthy, and each was a bone marrow donor. Unmatched junction bases numbered 7, after V lost 7 bases and J lost 2 bases. The germline CDR1 and CDR2 sequences are SGHVS and FQNEAQ. CDR3 length equals 14 residues. The sequenced sample consisted of PBMCs. V and J are TRBV7-8 and TRBJ2-7, with 8 bases fitting TRBD1. This clonotype was obtained from a woman in her sixties or seventies in good health and CMV-seronegative. The CDR3 bases are TGTGCCAGCACCCGGACAGGGCCTGCCTACGAGCAGTACTTC. This codes for CASTRTGPAYEQYF.